What follows is one TCR beta chain and its context. Its antigen remains unknown. Total RNA, at roughly 3,700 ng, went into every TCR library. One entry per CDR3 protein, without DNA, is what TCRdb gives after re-calling the 5' RACE reads. This sample's table reports approximately 140,000 distinct CDR3 sequences. This specimen belongs to a study of monozygotic twins with inflammatory bowel disease. This CDR3 spans 15 amino acids. Germline CDR1 LGHNA, CDR2 YSLEER. Study outcomes and limitations: There was no way to distinguish the different T cell subtypes.

Specimen: blood. This TCR was sampled from a human donor with ulcerative colitis or Crohn's disease, or a healthy co-twin of an affected twin (not recorded which). The rearrangement uses TRBV4-3 and TRBJ2-5; the D call of TRBD1 rests on TCRdb alone, since no DNA is present to check it. The CDR3: CASSQEGARKETQYF.